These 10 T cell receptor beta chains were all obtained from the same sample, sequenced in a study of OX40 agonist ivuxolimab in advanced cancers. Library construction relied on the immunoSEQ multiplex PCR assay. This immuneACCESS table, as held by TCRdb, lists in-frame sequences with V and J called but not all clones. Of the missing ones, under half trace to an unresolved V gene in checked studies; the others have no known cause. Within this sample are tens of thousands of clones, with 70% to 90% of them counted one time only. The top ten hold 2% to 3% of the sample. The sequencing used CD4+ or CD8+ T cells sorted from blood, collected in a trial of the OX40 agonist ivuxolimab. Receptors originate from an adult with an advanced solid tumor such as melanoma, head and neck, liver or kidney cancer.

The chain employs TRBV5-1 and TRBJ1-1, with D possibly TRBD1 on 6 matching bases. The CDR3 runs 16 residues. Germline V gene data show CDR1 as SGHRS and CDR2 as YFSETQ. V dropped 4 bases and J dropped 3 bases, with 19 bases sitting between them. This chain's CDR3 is CASSQTPTGLDTEAFF. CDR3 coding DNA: TGCGCCAGCAGCCAAACTCCCACAGGGTTGGACACTGAAGCTTTCTTT.

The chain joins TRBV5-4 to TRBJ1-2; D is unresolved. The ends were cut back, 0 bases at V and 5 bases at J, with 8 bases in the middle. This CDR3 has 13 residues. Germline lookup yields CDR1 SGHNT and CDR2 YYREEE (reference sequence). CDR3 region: CASSLEADYGYTF. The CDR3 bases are TGTGCCAGCAGCTTGGAGGCTGATTATGGCTACACCTTC.

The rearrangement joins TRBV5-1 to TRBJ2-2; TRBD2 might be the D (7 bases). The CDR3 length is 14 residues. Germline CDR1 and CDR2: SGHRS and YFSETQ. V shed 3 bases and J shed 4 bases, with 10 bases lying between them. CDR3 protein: CASSSGGSTGELFF. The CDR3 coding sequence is TGCGCCAGCAGCTCGGGGGGCAGCACCGGGGAGCTGTTTTTT. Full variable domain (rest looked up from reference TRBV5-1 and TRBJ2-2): KAGVTQTPRYLIKTRGQQVTLSCSPISGHRSVSWYQQTPGQGLQFLFEYFSETQRNKGNFPGRFSGRQFSNSRSEMNVSTLELGDSALYLCASSSGGSTGELFFGEGSRLTVL.

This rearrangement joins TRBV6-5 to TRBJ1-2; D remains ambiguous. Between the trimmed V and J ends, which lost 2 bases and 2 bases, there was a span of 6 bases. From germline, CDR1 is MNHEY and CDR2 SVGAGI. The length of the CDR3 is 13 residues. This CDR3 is CASSYDENYGYTF. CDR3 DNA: TGTGCCAGCAGTTACGACGAAAACTATGGCTACACCTTC.

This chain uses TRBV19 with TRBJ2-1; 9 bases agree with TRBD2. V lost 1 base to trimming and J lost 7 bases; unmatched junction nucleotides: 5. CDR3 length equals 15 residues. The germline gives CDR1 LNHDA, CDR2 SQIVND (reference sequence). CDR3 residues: CASSIATSGSNEQFF. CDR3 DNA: TGTGCCAGTAGTATAGCGACTAGCGGAAGTAATGAGCAGTTCTTC.

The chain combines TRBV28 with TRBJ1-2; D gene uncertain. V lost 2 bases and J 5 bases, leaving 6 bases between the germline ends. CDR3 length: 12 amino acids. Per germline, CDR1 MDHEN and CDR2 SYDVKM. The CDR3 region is CASSLGQYGYTF. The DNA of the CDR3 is TGTGCCAGCAGTTTAGGGCAGTATGGCTACACCTTC.

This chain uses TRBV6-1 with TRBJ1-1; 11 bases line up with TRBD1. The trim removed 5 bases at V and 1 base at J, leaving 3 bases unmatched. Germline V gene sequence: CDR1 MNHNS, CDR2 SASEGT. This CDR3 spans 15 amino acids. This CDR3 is CASSRTGGWNTEAFF. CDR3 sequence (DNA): TGTGCCAGCAGTAGGACAGGGGGCTGGAACACTGAAGCTTTCTTT.

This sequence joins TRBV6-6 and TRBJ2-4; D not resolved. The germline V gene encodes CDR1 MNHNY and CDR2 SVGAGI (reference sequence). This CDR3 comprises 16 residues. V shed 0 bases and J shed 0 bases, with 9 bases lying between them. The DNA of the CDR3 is TGTGCCAGCAGTTACTCGGGAAGACTAGCCAAAAACATTCAGTACTTC. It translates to CASSYSGRLAKNIQYF.

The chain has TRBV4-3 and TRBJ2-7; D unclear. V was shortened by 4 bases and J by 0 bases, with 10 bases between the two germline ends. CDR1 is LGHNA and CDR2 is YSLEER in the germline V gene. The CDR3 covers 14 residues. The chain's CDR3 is CASSLSGSSYEQYF. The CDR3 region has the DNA TGCGCCAGCAGCCTTTCCGGTAGCTCCTACGAGCAGTACTTC.

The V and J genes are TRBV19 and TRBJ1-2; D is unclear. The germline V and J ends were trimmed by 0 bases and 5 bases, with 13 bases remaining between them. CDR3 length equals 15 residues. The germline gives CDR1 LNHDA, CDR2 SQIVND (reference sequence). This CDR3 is CASSIDLTEAYGYTF. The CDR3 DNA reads TGTGCCAGTAGTATAGATCTTACAGAGGCGTATGGCTACACCTTC.